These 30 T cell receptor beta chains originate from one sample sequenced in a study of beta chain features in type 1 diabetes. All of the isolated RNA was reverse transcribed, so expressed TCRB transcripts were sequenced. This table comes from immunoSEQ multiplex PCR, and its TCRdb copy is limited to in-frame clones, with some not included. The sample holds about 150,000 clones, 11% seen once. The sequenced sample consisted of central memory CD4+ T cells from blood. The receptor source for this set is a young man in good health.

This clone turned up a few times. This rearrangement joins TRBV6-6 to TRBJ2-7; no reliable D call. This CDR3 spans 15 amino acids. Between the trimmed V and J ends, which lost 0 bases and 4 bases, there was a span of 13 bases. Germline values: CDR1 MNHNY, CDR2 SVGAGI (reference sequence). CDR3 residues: CASSYSFPAPYEQYF. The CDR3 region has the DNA TGTGCCAGCAGTTACTCGTTCCCGGCCCCATACGAGCAGTACTTC.

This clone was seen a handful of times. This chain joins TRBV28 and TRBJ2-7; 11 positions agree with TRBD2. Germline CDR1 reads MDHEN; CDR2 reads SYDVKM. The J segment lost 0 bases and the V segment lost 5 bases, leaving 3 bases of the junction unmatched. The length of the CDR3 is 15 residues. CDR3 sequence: CASSKGTSGSYEQYF. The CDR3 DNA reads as TGTGCCAGCAGTAAGGGGACTAGCGGCTCCTACGAGCAGTACTTC.

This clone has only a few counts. The CDR3 sequence: CSAHTRTGANVLTF. DNA for the CDR3: TGCAGCGCCCACACTAGGACTGGGGCCAACGTCCTGACTTTC. The rearrangement uses TRBV29-1 and TRBJ2-6, with D perhaps TRBD2 (5 bases). The CDR3 consists of 14 residues. Looked up from germline, CDR1 is SQVTM and CDR2 is ANQGSEA. V was cut by 7 bases and J by 2 bases, with 12 bases left in between.

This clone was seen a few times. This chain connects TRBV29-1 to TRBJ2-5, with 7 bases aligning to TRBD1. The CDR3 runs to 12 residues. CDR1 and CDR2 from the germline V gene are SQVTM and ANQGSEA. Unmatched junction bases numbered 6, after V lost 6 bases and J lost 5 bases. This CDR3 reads CSVETGTETQYF. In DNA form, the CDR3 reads TGCAGCGTCGAGACAGGGACGGAGACCCAGTACTTC.

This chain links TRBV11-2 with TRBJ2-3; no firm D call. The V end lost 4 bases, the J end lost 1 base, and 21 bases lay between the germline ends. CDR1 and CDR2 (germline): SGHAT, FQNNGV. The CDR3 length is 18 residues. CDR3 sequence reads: CASSSSILQVIGTDTQYF. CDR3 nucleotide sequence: TGTGCCAGCAGCTCGAGTATACTCCAGGTGATCGGCACAGATACGCAGTATTTT.

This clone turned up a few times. As DNA, the CDR3 is TGTGCCATCAGTGAGTGGGTCGAGCAGTACTTC. This gives the protein CAISEWVEQYF. The rearrangement uses TRBV10-3 and TRBJ2-7; D remains unclear. Trimming cost V 1 base and J 6 bases, with 4 bases left between them. Germline lookup yields CDR1 ENHRY and CDR2 SYGVKD. The CDR3 covers 11 residues.

CDR3 DNA: TGTGCCAGCAGCTTATTTCCTAGTCGTGGCTACACCTTC. Translated, it gives CASSLFPSRGYTF. The V gene is TRBV11-2, the J gene TRBJ1-2, with no clear D. Germline CDR1 is SGHAT and CDR2 is FQNNGV. This CDR3 is 13 amino acids long. Trimming shortened V by 2 bases and J by 7 bases, and 11 bases separated the two germline ends.

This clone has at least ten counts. CDR3 loop: CASSPWLSSYEQYF. The CDR3 DNA sequence: TGTGCCAGCAGCCCGTGGCTGTCCTCCTACGAGCAGTACTTC. The chain recombines TRBV5-4 with TRBJ2-7; no firm D call. Trimming stripped 4 bases from V and 0 bases from J, with 11 bases between. The CDR3 loop spans 14 amino acids. CDR1 is SGHNT and CDR2 is YYREEE in the germline V gene (reference sequence).

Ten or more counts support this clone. The CDR3 region is CASSQTGFYSYNEQFF. The DNA for the CDR3 is TGTGCCAGCAGCCAGACGGGGTTTTATTCCTACAATGAGCAGTTCTTC. V and J are TRBV28 and TRBJ2-1; a possible D gene is TRBD2 (5 bases). Germline V gene lookup returns CDR1 MDHEN and CDR2 SYDVKM. This CDR3 has 16 amino acids. V was clipped by 6 bases and J by 1 base, with 16 bases between them.

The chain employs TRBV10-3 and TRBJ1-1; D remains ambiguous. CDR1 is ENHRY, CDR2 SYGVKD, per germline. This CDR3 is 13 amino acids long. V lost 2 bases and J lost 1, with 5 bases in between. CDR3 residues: CAISEEWNTEAFF. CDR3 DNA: TGTGCCATCAGTGAGGAGTGGAACACTGAAGCTTTCTTT.

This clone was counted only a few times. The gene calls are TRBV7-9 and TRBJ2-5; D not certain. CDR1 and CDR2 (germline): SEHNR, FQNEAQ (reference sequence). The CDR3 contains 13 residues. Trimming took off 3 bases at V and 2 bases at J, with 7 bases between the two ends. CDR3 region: CASSLYAQETQYF. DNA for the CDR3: TGTGCCAGCAGCTTGTACGCTCAAGAGACCCAGTACTTC.

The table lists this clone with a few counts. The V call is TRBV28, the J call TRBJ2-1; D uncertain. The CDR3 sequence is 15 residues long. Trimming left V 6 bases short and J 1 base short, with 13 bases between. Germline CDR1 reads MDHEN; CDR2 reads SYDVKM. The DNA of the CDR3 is TGTGCCAGCAGCAGAGGCGATGGGTCCTACAATGAGCAGTTCTTC. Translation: CASSRGDGSYNEQFF. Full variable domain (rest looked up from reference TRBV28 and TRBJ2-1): DVKVTQSSRYLVKRTGEKVFLECVQDMDHENMFWYRQDPGLGLRLIYFSYDVKMKEKGDIPEGYSVSREKKERFSLILESASTNQTSMYLCASSRGDGSYNEQFFGPGTRLTVL.

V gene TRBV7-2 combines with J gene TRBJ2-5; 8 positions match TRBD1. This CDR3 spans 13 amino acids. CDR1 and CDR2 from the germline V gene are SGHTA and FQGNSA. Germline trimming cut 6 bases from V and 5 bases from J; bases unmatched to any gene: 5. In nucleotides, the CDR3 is TGTGCCAGCAGTCGCGGACAGGGTGAGACCCAGTACTTC. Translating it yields CASSRGQGETQYF.

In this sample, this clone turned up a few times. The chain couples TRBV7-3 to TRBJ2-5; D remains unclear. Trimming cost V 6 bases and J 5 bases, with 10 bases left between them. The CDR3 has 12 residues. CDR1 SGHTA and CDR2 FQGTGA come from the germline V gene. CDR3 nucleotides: TGTGCCAGCAGTTCAGGAAGGGAGACCCAGTACTTC. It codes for CASSSGRETQYF.

Written as DNA, the CDR3 is TGTGCCAGCTCCCAGGGAGGGCAGCCCCAGCATTTT. The encoded protein is CASSQGGQPQHF. This chain links TRBV6-6 with TRBJ1-5; tentatively, D is TRBD1 (5 bases). Looked up from germline, CDR1 is MNHNY and CDR2 is SVGAGI (reference sequence). Between the trimmed V and J ends, which lost 8 bases and 7 bases, there was a span of 12 bases. The CDR3 sequence is 12 residues long.

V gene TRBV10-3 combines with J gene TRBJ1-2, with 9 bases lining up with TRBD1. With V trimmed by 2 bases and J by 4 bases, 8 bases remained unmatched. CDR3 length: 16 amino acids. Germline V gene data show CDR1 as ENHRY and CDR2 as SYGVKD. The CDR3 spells CAISEPGQGDGYGYTF. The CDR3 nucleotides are TGTGCCATCAGTGAGCCGGGACAGGGCGACGGCTATGGCTACACCTTC.

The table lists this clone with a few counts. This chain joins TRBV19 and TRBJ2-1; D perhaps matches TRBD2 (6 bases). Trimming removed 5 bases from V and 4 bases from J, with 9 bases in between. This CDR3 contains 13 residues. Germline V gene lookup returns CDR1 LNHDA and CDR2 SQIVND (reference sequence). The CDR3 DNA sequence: TGTGCCAGTAGTTCGGGACTTTACAATGAGCAGTTCTTC. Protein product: CASSSGLYNEQFF.

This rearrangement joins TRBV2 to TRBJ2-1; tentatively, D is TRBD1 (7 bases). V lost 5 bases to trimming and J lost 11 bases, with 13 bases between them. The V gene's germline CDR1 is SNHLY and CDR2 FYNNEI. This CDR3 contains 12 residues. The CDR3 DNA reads TGTGCCAGCAGTAACTCAGGGGGGAAGCAGTTCTTC. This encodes CASSNSGGKQFF. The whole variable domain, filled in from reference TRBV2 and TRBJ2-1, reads EPEVTQTPSHQVTQMGQEVILRCVPISNHLYFYWYRQILGQKVEFLVSFYNNEISEKSEIFDDQFSVERPDGSNFTLKIRSTKLEDSAMYFCASSNSGGKQFFGPGTRLTVL.

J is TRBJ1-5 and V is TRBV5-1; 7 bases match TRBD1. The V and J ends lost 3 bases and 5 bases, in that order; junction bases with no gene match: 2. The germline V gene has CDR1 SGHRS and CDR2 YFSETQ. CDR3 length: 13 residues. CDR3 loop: CASSYGQDQPQHF. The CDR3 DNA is TGCGCCAGCAGCTACGGACAGGATCAGCCCCAGCATTTT.

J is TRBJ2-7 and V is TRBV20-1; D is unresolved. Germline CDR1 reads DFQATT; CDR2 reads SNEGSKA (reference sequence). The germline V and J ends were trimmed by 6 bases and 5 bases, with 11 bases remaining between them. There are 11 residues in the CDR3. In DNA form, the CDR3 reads TGCAGTGCCTCGAGGAGCGACGAGCAGTACTTC. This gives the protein CSASRSDEQYF.

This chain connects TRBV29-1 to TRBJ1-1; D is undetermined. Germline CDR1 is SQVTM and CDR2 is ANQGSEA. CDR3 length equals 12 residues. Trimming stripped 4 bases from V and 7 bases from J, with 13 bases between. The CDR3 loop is CSVGPSNGEAFF. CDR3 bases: TGCAGCGTTGGACCTAGTAACGGTGAAGCTTTCTTT. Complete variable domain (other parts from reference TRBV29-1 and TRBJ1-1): SAVISQKPSRDICQRGTSLTIQCQVDSQVTMMFWYRQQPGQSLTLIATANQGSEATYESGFVIDKFPISRPNLTFSTLTVSNMSPEDSSIYLCSVGPSNGEAFFGQGTRLTVV.

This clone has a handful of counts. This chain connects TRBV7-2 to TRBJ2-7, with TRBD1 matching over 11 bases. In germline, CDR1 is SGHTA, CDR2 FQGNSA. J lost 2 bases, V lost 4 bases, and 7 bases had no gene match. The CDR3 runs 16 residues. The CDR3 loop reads CASSSTGTGGPYEQYF. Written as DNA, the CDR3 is TGTGCCAGCAGCTCTACCGGGACAGGGGGGCCCTACGAGCAGTACTTC.

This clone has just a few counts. CDR3 protein: CASGPTSGGRSYNEQFF. CDR3 DNA sequence: TGTGCTAGTGGCCCGACTAGCGGGGGACGCTCCTACAATGAGCAGTTCTTC. The chain joins TRBV12-5 to TRBJ2-1; TRBD2 aligns across 12 bases. The V gene end was trimmed by 6 bases and the J gene end by 0 bases; junction bases not matched to a gene: 6. This CDR3 contains 17 residues. The V gene's germline CDR1 is LGHNT and CDR2 FRNRAP.

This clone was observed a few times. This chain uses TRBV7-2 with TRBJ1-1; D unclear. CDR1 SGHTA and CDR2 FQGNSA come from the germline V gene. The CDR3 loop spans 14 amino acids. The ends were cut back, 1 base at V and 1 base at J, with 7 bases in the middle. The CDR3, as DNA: TGTGCCAGCAGCTTAGGGGGTCGGAACACTGAAGCTTTCTTT. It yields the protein CASSLGGRNTEAFF. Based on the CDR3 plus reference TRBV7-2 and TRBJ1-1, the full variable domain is GAGVSQSPSNKVTEKGKDVELRCDPISGHTALYWYRQSLGQGLEFLIYFQGNSAPDKSGLPSDRFSAERTGGSVSTLTIQRTQQEDSAVYLCASSLGGRNTEAFFGQGTRLTVV.

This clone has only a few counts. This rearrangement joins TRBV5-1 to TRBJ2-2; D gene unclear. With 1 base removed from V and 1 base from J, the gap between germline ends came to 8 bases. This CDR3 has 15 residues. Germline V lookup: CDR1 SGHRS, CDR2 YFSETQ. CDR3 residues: CASSLTAGNTGELFF. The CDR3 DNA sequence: TGCGCCAGCAGCTTGACCGCAGGGAACACCGGGGAGCTGTTTTTT.

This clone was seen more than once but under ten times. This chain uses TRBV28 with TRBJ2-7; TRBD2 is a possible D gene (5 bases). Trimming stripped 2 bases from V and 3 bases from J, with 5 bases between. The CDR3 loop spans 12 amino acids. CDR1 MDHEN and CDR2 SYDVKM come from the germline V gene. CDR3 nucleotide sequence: TGTGCCAGCAGTTTAGAGGGCTACGAGCAGTACTTC. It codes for CASSLEGYEQYF.

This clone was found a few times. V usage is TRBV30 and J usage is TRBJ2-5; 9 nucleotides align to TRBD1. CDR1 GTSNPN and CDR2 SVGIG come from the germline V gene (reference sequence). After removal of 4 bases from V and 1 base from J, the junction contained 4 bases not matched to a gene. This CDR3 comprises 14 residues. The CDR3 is CAWKGQGGQETQYF. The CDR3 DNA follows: TGTGCCTGGAAGGGACAGGGCGGCCAAGAGACCCAGTACTTC.

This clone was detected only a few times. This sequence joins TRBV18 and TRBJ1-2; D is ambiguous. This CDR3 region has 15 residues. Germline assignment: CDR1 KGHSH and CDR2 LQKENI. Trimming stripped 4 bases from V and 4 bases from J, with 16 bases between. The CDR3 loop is CASSLGGSGSYGYTF. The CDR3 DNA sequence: TGTGCCAGCTCACTGGGTGGATCCGGATCCTATGGCTACACCTTC.

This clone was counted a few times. The CDR3 reads CATSRTTGAYGYTF. The CDR3, as DNA: TGTGCCACCAGCAGAACTACAGGGGCCTATGGCTACACCTTC. This chain uses TRBV15 with TRBJ1-2; 7 nucleotides match TRBD1. Unmatched junction bases numbered 4, after V lost 2 bases and J lost 4 bases. The CDR3 contains 14 residues. CDR1 is LNHNV and CDR2 is YYDKDF in the germline V gene (reference sequence). The full variable domain, its missing parts supplied by reference TRBV15 and TRBJ1-2, is DAMVIQNPRYQVTQFGKPVTLSCSQTLNHNVMYWYQQKSSQAPKLLFHYYDKDFNNEADTPDNFQSRRPNTSFCFLDIRSPGLGDTAMYLCATSRTTGAYGYTFGSGTRLTVV.

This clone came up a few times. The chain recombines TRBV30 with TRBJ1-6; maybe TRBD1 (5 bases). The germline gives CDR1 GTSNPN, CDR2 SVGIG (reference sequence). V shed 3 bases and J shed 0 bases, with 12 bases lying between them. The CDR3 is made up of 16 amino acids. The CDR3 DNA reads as TGTGCCTGGAGCGGGGCAGGTTACTCCTATAATTCACCCCTCCACTTT. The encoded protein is CAWSGAGYSYNSPLHF.